Listed here is a single T cell receptor beta chain. This sample is part of a study of blood T cell repertoires in COVID-19. V was clipped by 0 bases and J by 1 base, with 9 bases between them. The CDR3 loop spans 16 amino acids. Germline assignment: CDR1 LGHNA and CDR2 YSLEER. The data were produced by immunoSEQ multiplex PCR, yet TCRdb's version contains in-frame clones alone and is incomplete. The table lists fewer than 85,000 clones, 70% to 90% of them singletons. The TCR comes from a man aged 50 or older with active COVID-19. The chain carries TRBV4-3 and TRBJ2-2, with TRBD1 as a possible D gene (6 bases). The source material was peripheral blood. CDR3: CASSQDEGVNTGELFF. The CDR3 DNA follows: TGCGCCAGCAGCCAAGATGAGGGGGTGAACACCGGGGAGCTGTTTTTT.